The clone carrying this TCR beta chain is medium-sized. Its antigen is still unknown. The record originates from a study of tumor-infiltrating lymphocytes in primary liver carcinoma. For the study at large: Maximum tumor diameters ranged from roughly 4 to 10 cm, stage T1-T3 N0M0.

Study-level findings and limits: Tumor-adjacent and tumor-blood pairs displayed less overlap than did pairs of tumor regions. The difference in top-250-clone fraction between tumors and blood was significant, favoring tumors (p = 0.039).

Germline trimming cut 5 bases from V and 0 bases from J; bases unmatched to any gene: 5. Germline CDR1 reads SGHAT; CDR2 reads FQNNGV. This CDR3 contains 16 residues. The researchers produced TCR beta cDNA from 400 to 650 ng total RNA with a constant-region primer. For TCR beta, libraries were produced by three nested multiplex PCR rounds using slightly modified ARM-PCR. Rounds one and two of PCR, each of about 10 cycles, were primed with TRBV1-TRBV30 forward primers and a C-beta reverse primer. TCRdb re-analysed the multiplex PCR reads in MiXCR, keeping a single row per CDR3 protein. Of 300,000 to 350,000 distinct CDR3 sequences in the sample, around 60% were seen once. Alongside blood RNA obtained from unsorted whole blood, germline DNA was also extracted. There were only treatment-naive patients, all with chronic HBV infection.

The source of this sequence is a man aged 40-49 years with primary liver carcinoma and hepatitis B virus infection. Material for sequencing was peripheral blood. The chain employs TRBV11-2 and TRBJ2-4; 9 nucleotides line up with TRBD2. The CDR3: CASSQTSGLAKNIQYF. The CDR3 DNA reads TGTGCCAGCAGCCAAACTAGCGGGTTAGCCAAAAACATTCAGTACTTC.